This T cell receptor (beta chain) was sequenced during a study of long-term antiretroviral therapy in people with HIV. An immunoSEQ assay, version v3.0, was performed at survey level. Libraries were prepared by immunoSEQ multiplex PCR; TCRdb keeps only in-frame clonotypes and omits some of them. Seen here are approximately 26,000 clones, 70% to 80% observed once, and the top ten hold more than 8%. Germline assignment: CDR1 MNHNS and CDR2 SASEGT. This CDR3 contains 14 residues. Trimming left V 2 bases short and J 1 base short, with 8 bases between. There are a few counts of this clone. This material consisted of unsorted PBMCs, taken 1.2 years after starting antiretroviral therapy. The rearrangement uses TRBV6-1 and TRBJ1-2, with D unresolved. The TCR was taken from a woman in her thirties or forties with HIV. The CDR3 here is CASSELDGNYGYTF. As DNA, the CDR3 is TGTGCCAGCAGTGAACTAGACGGTAACTATGGCTACACCTTC.